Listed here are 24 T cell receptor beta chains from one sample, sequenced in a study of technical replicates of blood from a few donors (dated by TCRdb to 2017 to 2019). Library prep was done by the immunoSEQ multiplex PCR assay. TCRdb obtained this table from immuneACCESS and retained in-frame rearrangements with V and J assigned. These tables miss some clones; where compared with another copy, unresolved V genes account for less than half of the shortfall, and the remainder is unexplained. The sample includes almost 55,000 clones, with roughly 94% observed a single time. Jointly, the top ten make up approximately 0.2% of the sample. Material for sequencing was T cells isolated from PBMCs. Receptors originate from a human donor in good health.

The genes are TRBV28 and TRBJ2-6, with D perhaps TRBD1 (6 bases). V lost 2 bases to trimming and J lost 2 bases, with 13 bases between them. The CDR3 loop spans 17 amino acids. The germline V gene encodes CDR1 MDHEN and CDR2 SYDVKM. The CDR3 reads CASSLQGWGTGANVLTF. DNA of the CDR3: TGTGCCAGCAGTTTACAGGGGTGGGGAACTGGGGCCAACGTCCTGACTTTC.

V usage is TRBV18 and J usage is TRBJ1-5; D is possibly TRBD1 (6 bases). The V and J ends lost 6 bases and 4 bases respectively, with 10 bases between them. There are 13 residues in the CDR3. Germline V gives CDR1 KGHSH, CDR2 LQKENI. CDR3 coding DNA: TGTGCCAGCTCTGGGCAGGGGAATCAGCCCCAGCATTTT. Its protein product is CASSGQGNQPQHF.

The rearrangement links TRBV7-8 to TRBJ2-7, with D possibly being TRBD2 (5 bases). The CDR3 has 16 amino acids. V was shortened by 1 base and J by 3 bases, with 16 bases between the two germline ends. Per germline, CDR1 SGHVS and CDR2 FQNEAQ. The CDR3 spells CASSLGTRVLSYEQYF. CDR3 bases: TGTGCCAGCAGCTTAGGTACGAGGGTCTTGAGCTACGAGCAGTACTTC.

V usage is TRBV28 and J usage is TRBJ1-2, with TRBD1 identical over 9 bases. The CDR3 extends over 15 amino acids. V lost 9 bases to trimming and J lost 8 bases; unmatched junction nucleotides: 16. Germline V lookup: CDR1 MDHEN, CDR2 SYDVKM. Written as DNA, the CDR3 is TGTGCCAGTACAACACTACTGGGACAGGGAGGGGGCTACACCTTC. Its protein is CASTTLLGQGGGYTF.

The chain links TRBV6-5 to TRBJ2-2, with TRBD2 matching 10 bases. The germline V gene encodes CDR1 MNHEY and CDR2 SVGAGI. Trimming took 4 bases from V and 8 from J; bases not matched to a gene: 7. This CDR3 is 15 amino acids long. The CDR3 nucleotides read TGTGCCAGCAGTTGGACTAGCGGCACTCTTGGGGAGCTGTTTTTT. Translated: CASSWTSGTLGELFF.

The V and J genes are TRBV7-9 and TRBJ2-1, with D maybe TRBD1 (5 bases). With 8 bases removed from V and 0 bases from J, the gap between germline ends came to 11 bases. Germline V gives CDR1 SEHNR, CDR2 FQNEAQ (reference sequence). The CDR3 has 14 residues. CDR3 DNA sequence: TGTGCCAGCCCCCAGGGAAGCTCCTACAATGAGCAGTTCTTC. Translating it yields CASPQGSSYNEQFF.

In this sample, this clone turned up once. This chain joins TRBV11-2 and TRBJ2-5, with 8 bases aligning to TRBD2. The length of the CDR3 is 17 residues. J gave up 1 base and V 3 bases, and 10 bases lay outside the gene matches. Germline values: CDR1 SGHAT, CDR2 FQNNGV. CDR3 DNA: TGTGCCAGCAGCTTCCCCTTCTTGGCGGGAGGCCAAGAGACCCAGTACTTC. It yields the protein CASSFPFLAGGQETQYF.

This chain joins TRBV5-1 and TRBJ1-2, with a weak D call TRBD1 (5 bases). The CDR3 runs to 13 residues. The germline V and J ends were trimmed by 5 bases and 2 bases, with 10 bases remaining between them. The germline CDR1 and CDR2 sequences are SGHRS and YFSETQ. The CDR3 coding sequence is TGCGCCAGCAGGGAGGGGCAGAACTATGGCTACACCTTC. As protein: CASREGQNYGYTF.

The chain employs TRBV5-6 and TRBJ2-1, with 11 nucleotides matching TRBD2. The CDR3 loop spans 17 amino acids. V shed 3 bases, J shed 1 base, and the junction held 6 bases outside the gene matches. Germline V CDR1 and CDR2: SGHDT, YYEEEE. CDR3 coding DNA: TGTGCCAGCAGCTCCCCACTAGCGGGGGATTCCTACAATGAGCAGTTCTTC. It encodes CASSSPLAGDSYNEQFF.

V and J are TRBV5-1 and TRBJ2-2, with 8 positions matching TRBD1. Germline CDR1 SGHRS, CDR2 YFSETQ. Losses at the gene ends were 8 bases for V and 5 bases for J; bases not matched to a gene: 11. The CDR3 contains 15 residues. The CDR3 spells CASSETGEVTGELFF. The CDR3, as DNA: TGCGCCAGTTCAGAGACAGGGGAGGTAACCGGGGAGCTGTTTTTT.

CDR3 protein: CASRAGVGSYNEQFF. The CDR3 coding sequence is TGTGCCAGCAGGGCGGGAGTGGGCTCCTACAATGAGCAGTTCTTC. This sequence joins TRBV28 and TRBJ2-1, with 7 bases aligning to TRBD2. The V gene's germline CDR1 is MDHEN and CDR2 SYDVKM. The CDR3 runs 15 residues. Germline trimming cut 6 bases from V and 0 bases from J; bases unmatched to any gene: 5.

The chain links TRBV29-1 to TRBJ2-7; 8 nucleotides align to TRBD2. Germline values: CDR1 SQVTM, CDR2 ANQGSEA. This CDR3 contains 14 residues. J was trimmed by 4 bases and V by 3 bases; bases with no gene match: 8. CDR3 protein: CSVEVSGEPYEQYF. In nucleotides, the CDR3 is TGCAGCGTTGAGGTTAGCGGGGAACCTTACGAGCAGTACTTC.

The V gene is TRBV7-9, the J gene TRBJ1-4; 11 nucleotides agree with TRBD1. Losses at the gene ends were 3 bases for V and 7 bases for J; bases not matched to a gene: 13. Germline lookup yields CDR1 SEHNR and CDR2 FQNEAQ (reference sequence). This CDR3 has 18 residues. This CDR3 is CASSLRRTGGINSEKLFF. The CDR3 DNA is TGTGCCAGCAGCTTGAGACGGACAGGGGGCATTAACAGTGAAAAACTGTTTTTT.

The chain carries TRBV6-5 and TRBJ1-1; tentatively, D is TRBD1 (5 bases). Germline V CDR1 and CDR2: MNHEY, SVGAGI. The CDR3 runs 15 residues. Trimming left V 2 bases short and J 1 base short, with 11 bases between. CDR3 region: CASSYTQTGNTEAFF. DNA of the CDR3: TGTGCCAGCAGTTACACGCAAACAGGGAACACTGAAGCTTTCTTT.

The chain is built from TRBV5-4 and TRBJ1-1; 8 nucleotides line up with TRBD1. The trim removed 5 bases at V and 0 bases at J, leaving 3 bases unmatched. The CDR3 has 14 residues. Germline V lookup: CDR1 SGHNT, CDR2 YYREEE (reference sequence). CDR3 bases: TGTGCCAGCAGTACAGGGGGGTTGAACACTGAAGCTTTCTTT. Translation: CASSTGGLNTEAFF.

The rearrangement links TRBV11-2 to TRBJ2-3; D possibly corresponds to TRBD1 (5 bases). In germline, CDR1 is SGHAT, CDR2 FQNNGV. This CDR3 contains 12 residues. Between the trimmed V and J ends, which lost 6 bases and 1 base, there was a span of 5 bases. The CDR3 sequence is CASRTGTDTQYF. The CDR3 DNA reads TGTGCCAGCAGGACAGGCACAGATACGCAGTATTTT.

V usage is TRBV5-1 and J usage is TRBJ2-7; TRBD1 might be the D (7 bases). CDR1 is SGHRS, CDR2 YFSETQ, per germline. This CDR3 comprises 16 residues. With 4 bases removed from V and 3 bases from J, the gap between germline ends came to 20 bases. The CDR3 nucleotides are TGCGCCAGCAGCGTTCAGGGGGGCTCAAGGCTCTACGAGCAGTACTTC. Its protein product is CASSVQGGSRLYEQYF.

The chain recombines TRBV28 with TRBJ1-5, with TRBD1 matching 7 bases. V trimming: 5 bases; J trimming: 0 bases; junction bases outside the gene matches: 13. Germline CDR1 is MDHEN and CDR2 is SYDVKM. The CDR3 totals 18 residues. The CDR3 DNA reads TGTGCCAGCAGTCTGAAATTCTCAGGGGGATATAGCAATCAGCCCCAGCATTTT. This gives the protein CASSLKFSGGYSNQPQHF.

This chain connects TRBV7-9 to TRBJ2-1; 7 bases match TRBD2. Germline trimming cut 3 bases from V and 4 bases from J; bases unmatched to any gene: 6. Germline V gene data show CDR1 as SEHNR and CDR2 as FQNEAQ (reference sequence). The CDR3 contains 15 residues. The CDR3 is CASSFGGRLYNEQFF. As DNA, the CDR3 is TGTGCCAGCAGCTTTGGCGGGAGACTTTACAATGAGCAGTTCTTC.

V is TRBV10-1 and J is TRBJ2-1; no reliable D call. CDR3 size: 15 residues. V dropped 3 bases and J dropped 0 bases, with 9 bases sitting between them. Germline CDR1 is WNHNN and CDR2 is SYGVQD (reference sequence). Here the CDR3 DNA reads TGCGCCAGCAGTGACCCAGGTCGCTCCTACAATGAGCAGTTCTTC. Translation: CASSDPGRSYNEQFF.

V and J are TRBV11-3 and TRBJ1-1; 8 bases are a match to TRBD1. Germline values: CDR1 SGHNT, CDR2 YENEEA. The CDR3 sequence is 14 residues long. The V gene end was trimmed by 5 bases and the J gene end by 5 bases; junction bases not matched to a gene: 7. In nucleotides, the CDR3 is TGTGCCAGCAGCCAGGGGGCCTCGACAACTGAAGCTTTCTTT. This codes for CASSQGASTTEAFF.

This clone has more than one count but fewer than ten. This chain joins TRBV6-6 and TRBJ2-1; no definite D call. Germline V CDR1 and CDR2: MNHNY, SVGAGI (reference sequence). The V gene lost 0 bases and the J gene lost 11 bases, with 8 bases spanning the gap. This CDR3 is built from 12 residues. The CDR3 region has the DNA TGTGCCAGCAGTTACTCGATTCTAAAGCAGTTCTTC. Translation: CASSYSILKQFF.

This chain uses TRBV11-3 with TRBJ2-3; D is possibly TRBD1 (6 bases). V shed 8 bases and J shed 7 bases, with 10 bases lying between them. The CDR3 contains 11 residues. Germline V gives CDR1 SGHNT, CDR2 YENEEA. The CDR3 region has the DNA TGTGCCAGCTCCAGGGGTTATACGCAGTATTTT. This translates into CASSRGYTQYF.

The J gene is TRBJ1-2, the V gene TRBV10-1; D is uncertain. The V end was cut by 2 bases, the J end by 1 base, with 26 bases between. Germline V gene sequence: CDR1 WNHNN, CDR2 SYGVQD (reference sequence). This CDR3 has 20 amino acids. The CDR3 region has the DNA TGCGCCAGCAGTGAGAGAGGGAGACCTGGCCGCTATGACTTTAACTATGGCTACACCTTC. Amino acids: CASSERGRPGRYDFNYGYTF.